The clone carrying this T cell receptor (beta chain) was seen at least ten times. Its antigen is unknown. TCR beta VDJ combinations and CDR3 sequences were profiled from genomic DNA. In TCRdb, the reads were re-called with MiXCR into one record per CDR3 protein. The table lists a few hundred thousand distinct CDR3 sequences, approximately 60% of them singletons. This record comes from a study of CD8+CD57+ T cells in acquired aplastic anemia. Germline CDR1 is SGDLS and CDR2 is YYNGEE. V was clipped by 0 bases and J by 3 bases; unmatched bases: 7. The CDR3 is 16 amino acids. General study results and limits: Controls did not differ significantly from patients in CD8+ Simpson's diversity.

The specimen sequenced was sorted CD4+, CD8+, or CD8+CD57+ T cells (not recorded which) from PBMCs. The V call is TRBV9, the J call TRBJ2-7; 9 nucleotides match TRBD1. This clonotype originated in a human donor in good health. In nucleotides, the CDR3 is TGTGCCAGCAGCGTAGGGGGGGACAGGGTGAGCTACGAGCAGTACTTC. The encoded protein is CASSVGGDRVSYEQYF.